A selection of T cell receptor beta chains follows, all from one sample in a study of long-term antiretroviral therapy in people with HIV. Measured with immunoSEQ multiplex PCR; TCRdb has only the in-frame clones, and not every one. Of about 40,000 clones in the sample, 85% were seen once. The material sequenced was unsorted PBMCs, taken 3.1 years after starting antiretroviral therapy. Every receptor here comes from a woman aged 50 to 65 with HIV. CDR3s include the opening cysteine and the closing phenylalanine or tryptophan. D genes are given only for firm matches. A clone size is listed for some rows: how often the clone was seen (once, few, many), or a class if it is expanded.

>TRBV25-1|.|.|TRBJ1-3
CASSEFTVRASGNTIYF
TGTGCCAGCAGTGAATTCACTGTCAGGGCCTCTGGAAACACCATATATTTT
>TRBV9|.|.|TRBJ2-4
CASSVAGGVGTDIQYF
TGTGCCAGCAGCGTAGCAGGGGGGGTGGGAACGGACATTCAGTACTTC
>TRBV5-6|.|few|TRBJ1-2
CASSLSYGYTF
TGTGCCAGCAGCTTAAGCTATGGCTACACCTTC
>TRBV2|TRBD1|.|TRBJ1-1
CASSNFGSRQGNTEAFF
TGTGCCAGCAGCAACTTCGGCTCCCGACAGGGGAACACTGAAGCTTTCTTT
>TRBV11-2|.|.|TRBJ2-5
CASSLLVQETQYF
TGTGCCAGCAGCTTATTGGTCCAAGAGACCCAGTACTTC
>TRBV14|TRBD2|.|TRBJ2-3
CASSQEPGRGEGCTDTQYF
TGTGCCAGCAGCCAAGAGCCGGGGAGGGGAGAGGGTTGCACAGATACGCAGTATTTT
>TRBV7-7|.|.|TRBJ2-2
CASSPLSGSTTGELFF
TGTGCTAGCAGCCCGCTGTCGGGGAGCACGACCGGGGAGCTGTTTTTT
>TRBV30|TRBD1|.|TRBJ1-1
CAWEGAVGESNTEAFF
TGTGCCTGGGAGGGGGCAGTCGGGGAGTCGAACACTGAAGCTTTCTTT
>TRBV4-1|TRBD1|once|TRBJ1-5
CASSQIVGTGNQPQHF
TGCGCCAGCAGCCAAATCGTCGGGACAGGCAATCAGCCCCAGCATTTT
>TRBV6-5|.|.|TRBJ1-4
CASREFSGEKLFF
TGTGCCAGCAGGGAATTCTCGGGAGAAAAACTGTTTTTT
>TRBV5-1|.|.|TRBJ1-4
CASSLGVGSGSEKLFF
TGCGCCAGCAGCTTGGGGGTCGGTTCAGGGAGTGAAAAACTGTTTTTT
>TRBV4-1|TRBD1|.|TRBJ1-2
CASSQGLQGGNYGYTF
TGCGCCAGCAGCCAAGGGTTGCAGGGGGGAAACTATGGCTACACCTTC
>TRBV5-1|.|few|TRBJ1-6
CASSKDGFLHNSPLHF
TGCGCCAGCAGCAAGGACGGATTCCTCCATAATTCACCCCTCCACTTT
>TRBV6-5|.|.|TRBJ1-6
CASRFASSYNSPLHF
TGTGCCAGCCGCTTTGCCAGCTCCTATAATTCACCCCTCCACTTT
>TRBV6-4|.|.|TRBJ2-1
CASSDLAESSYNEQFF
TGTGCCAGCAGTGACTTAGCGGAGAGCTCCTACAATGAGCAGTTCTTC
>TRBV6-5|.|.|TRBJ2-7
CASQGPRPSEQYF
TGTGCCAGTCAGGGTCCACGGCCCAGTGAGCAGTACTTC
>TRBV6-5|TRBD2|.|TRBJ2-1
CASSLTSGGKNEQFF
TGTGCCAGCAGTTTAACTAGCGGGGGGAAGAATGAGCAGTTCTTC
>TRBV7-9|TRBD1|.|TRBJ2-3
CASSEVRTGSTDTQYF
TGTGCCAGCAGCGAAGTCCGGACAGGGAGCACAGATACGCAGTATTTT
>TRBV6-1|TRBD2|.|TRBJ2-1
CASNIAGGSYNEQFF
TGTGCCAGCAATATAGCGGGGGGGTCCTACAATGAGCAGTTCTTC
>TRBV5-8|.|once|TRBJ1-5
CASSLIPGRRGYSNQPQHF
TGTGCCAGCAGCTTAATCCCCGGCCGCAGGGGATATAGCAATCAGCCCCAGCATTTT
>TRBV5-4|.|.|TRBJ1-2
CASSFMRDIPDGYTF
TGTGCCAGCAGCTTCATGAGGGATATCCCTGATGGCTACACCTTC
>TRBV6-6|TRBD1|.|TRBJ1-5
CASRGGQGANQPQHF
TGTGCCAGCAGGGGCGGACAGGGGGCGAACCAGCCCCAGCATTTT
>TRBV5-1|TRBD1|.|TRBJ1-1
CASRSTGTGGDTEAFF
TGCGCCAGCAGATCCACCGGGACAGGGGGGGACACTGAAGCTTTCTTT
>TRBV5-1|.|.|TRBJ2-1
CASSADRGSYNEQFF
TGCGCCAGCAGCGCCGACAGAGGATCCTACAATGAGCAGTTCTTC
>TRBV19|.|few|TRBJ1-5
CASSETVDQPQHF
TGTGCCAGTAGTGAGACTGTGGATCAGCCCCAGCATTTT
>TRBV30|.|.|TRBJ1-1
CAWSAFMNTEAFF
TGTGCCTGGAGTGCATTTATGAACACTGAAGCTTTCTTT
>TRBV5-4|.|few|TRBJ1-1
CASSLSGGFMNTEAFF
TGTGCCAGCAGCTTGTCTGGGGGTTTCATGAACACTGAAGCTTTCTTT
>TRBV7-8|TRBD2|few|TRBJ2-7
CASSLPRGGFGTYEQYF
TGTGCCAGCAGCTTGCCCCGCGGGGGTTTTGGGACCTACGAGCAGTACTTC
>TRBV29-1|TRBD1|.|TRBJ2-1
CSAERNRGPTSNEQFF
TGCAGCGCTGAAAGAAACAGGGGGCCAACATCCAATGAGCAGTTCTTC
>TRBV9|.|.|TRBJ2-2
CASSVEGRNTGELFF
TGTGCCAGCAGCGTAGAAGGACGGAACACCGGGGAGCTGTTTTTT
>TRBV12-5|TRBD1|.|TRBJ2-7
CASGIFLTGYEQYF
TGTGCTAGTGGCATTTTCCTGACAGGGTACGAGCAGTACTTC
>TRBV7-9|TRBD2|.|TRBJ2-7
CASSFSASGSYEQYF
TGTGCCAGCAGCTTCTCGGCTAGCGGGTCCTACGAGCAGTACTTC
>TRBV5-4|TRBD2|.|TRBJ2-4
CASSPTSGGLGAKNIQYF
TGTGCCAGCAGCCCGACTAGCGGGGGACTCGGGGCCAAAAACATTCAGTACTTC
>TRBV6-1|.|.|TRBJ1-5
CASTLQVVNQPQHF
TGTGCCAGCACTTTACAGGTCGTCAATCAGCCCCAGCATTTT
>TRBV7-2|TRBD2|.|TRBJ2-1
CASSPYGRYDEQFF
TGTGCCAGCAGCCCCTACGGGAGGTACGATGAGCAGTTCTTC
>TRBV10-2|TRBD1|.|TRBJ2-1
CASSEPGQFNEQFF
TGCGCCAGCAGTGAACCGGGACAGTTCAATGAGCAGTTCTTC
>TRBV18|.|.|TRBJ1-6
CASSPSALSINSPLHF
TGTGCCAGCTCACCGTCCGCCCTCTCTATTAATTCACCCCTCCACTTT
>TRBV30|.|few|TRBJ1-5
CAYWDGKGPQHF
TGTGCCTATTGGGACGGGAAAGGTCCCCAGCATTTT
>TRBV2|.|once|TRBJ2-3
CASGTGPVTTDTQYF
TGTGCCAGCGGAACAGGGCCTGTTACCACAGATACGCAGTATTTT
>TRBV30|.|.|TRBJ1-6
CAWSVGQYNSPLHF
TGTGCCTGGAGTGTTGGTCAGTATAATTCACCCCTCCACTTT
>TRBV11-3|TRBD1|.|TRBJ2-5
CASSPGQQETQYF
TGTGCCAGCAGCCCGGGACAGCAAGAGACCCAGTACTTC
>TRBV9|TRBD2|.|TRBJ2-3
CASSVYSGGGVADTQYF
TGTGCCAGCAGCGTATATTCCGGGGGGGGAGTCGCAGATACGCAGTATTTT
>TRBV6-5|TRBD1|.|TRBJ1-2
CASSYSWTGDYGYTF
TGTGCCAGCAGTTACTCGTGGACAGGCGACTATGGCTACACCTTC
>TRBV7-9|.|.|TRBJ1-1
CASSLTGLSSTEAFF
TGTGCCAGCAGCTTGACGGGTCTCTCCAGCACTGAAGCTTTCTTT
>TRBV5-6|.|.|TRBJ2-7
CASSLRDVGQNEQYF
TGTGCCAGCAGCTTGAGGGACGTGGGGCAGAACGAGCAGTACTTC
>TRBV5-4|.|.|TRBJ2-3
CASSLVADTSTDTQYF
TGTGCCAGCAGCTTAGTAGCGGATACTAGCACAGATACGCAGTATTTT
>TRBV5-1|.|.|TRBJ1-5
CASRQGRSSNQPQHF
TGCGCCAGCAGGCAGGGTCGTAGTAGCAATCAGCCCCAGCATTTT
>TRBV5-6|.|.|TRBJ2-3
CASSATGGDTQYF
TGTGCCAGCAGTGCGACAGGAGGTGATACGCAGTATTTT
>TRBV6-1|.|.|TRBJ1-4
CASRSISTNEKLFF
TGTGCCAGCAGGAGCATTTCAACTAATGAAAAACTGTTTTTT
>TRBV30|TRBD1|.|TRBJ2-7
CAWGAGQGYEQYF
TGTGCCTGGGGGGCGGGACAGGGATACGAGCAGTACTTC
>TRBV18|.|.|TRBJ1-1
CASSPADPGVGTEAFF
TGTGCCAGCTCACCGGCGGACCCGGGGGTCGGCACTGAAGCTTTCTTT
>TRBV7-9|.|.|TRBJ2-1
CASSLGSIGANEQFF
TGTGCCAGCAGCTTAGGGTCTATAGGGGCCAATGAGCAGTTCTTC
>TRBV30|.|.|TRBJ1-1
CAWGIGFGDTEAFF
TGTGCCTGGGGCATTGGCTTTGGGGACACTGAAGCTTTCTTT
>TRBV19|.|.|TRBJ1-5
CASSGRPGLGNQPQHF
TGTGCCAGTAGTGGGAGGCCGGGGCTCGGCAATCAGCCCCAGCATTTT
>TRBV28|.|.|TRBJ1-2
CASSFPLTRGHGGYTF
TGTGCCAGCAGTTTCCCCTTAACCCGGGGGCATGGTGGCTACACCTTC
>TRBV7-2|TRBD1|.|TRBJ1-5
CASSPTTGSNQPQHF
TGTGCCAGCAGCCCGACGACAGGGAGCAATCAGCCCCAGCATTTT
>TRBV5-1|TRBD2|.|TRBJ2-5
CASSLVTSGGETQYF
TGCGCCAGCAGCTTGGTGACTAGCGGGGGGGAGACCCAGTACTTC
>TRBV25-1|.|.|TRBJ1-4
CASSESGARGKLFF
TGTGCCAGCAGTGAATCGGGGGCCCGCGGAAAACTGTTTTTT
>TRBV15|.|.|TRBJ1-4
CATSREPTRTNEKLFF
TGTGCCACCAGCAGAGAACCGACAAGAACTAATGAAAAACTGTTTTTT
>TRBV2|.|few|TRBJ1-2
CASTYGAYGYTF
TGTGCCAGCACATACGGGGCGTATGGCTACACCTTC